The 29 T cell receptor beta chains below all came from one sample that was sequenced in a study of vaccination effects on CD4 cells after COVID-19. Before sequencing, viral peptide pools were used by the ViraFEST assay to expand antigen-specific CD4+ T cells. Cells that had been cultured for less than 13 days were the source of isolated CD4+ T cells. People in the vaccine group had not been infected with SARS-CoV-2 before, and their nucleocapsid antibodies were negative. The antigens for these receptors are not known. Assay used: immunoSEQ multiplex PCR; TCRdb lists only in-frame clones, some missing. The sample gives about 41,000 clones, 77% of which show up once; 2.9% is in the top ten. The sample here was CD4+ T cells from PBMCs cultured with HCoV-NL63 spike peptides, taken before COVID-19 vaccination. The receptor source for this set is a human donor who received a COVID-19 vaccine.

The chain employs TRBV5-8 and TRBJ1-3, with D unclear. V lost 5 bases and J lost 4, with 19 bases in between. The CDR3 extends over 16 amino acids. Germline assignment: CDR1 SGHTS and CDR2 YDEGEE. CDR3 sequence: CASRRREGRGGNTIYF. The CDR3 bases are TGTGCCAGCAGGCGAAGGGAAGGCCGTGGGGGAAACACCATATATTTT.

The chain recombines TRBV12-5 with TRBJ1-4, with a tentative D call TRBD1 (5 bases). The germline V and J ends were trimmed by 5 bases and 7 bases, with 14 bases remaining between them. CDR3 size: 14 residues. Germline V gene data show CDR1 as LGHNT and CDR2 as FRNRAP. The DNA for the CDR3 is TGTGCTAGTGGTCCAAATGGGGGGAGTGAAAAACTGTTTTTT. It specifies CASGPNGGSEKLFF. Using reference TRBV12-5 and TRBJ1-4 for the parts outside the CDR3, the full variable domain is DARVTQTPRHKVTEMGQEVTMRCQPILGHNTVFWYRQTMMQGLELLAYFRNRAPLDDSGMPKDRFSAEMPDATLATLKIQPSEPRDSAVYFCASGPNGGSEKLFFGSGTQLSVL.

The rearrangement links TRBV28 to TRBJ1-1; the D gene is possibly TRBD1 (6 bases). Germline V CDR1 and CDR2: MDHEN, SYDVKM. V shed 5 bases and J shed 7 bases, with 23 bases lying between them. The CDR3 loop spans 16 amino acids. CDR3: CASSPPGQNRILEAFF. CDR3 DNA sequence: TGTGCCAGCAGTCCACCTGGACAGAATAGAATCCTTGAAGCTTTCTTT.

The gene calls are TRBV7-2 and TRBJ2-7; 12 bases agree with TRBD2. The CDR3 runs 16 residues. The germline V gene encodes CDR1 SGHTA and CDR2 FQGNSA. After removal of 5 bases from V and 6 bases from J, the junction contained 11 bases not matched to a gene. CDR3: CASSPRASGGALEQYV. For the CDR3, the DNA is TGTGCCAGCAGCCCTAGGGCTAGCGGGGGGGCGCTCGAGCAGTACGTC.

The genes are TRBV15 and TRBJ2-1, with D maybe TRBD1 (6 bases). V lost 5 bases, J lost 7 bases, and 18 bases lay in between. This CDR3 contains 15 residues. CDR1 and CDR2 from the germline V gene are LNHNV and YYDKDF (reference sequence). For the CDR3, the DNA is TGTGCCACCAGCCGGGTCAGTACAGGGCTGAATGAGCAGTTCTTC. Its translation: CATSRVSTGLNEQFF.

V and J are TRBV7-2 and TRBJ2-5; 10 bases fit TRBD1. This CDR3 is 15 amino acids long. CDR1 and CDR2 (germline): SGHTA, FQGNSA. V shed 2 bases, J shed 6 bases, and the junction held 6 bases outside the gene matches. The CDR3 coding sequence is TGTGCCAGCAGCTTACCGGGACAGGGGCTAAAGACCCAGTACTTC. Amino acid sequence: CASSLPGQGLKTQYF.

The chain is built from TRBV4-2 and TRBJ2-5; D remains ambiguous. Germline CDR1 and CDR2: LGHNA and YNFKEQ. This CDR3 is 15 amino acids long. The germline V and J ends were trimmed by 4 bases and 7 bases, with 19 bases remaining between them. This chain's CDR3 is CASSPQPSSFATQYF. CDR3 nucleotide sequence: TGTGCCAGCAGCCCTCAACCTTCTAGTTTTGCGACCCAGTACTTC.

V is TRBV18 and J is TRBJ2-2, with 7 bases matching TRBD1. Germline lookup yields CDR1 KGHSH and CDR2 LQKENI. With V trimmed by 2 bases and J by 1 base, 10 bases remained unmatched. CDR3 length: 18 amino acids. DNA of the CDR3: TGTGCCAGCTCACCAGGCCCCCCCGGGACAGTGAACACCGGGGAGCTGTTTTTT. Translation gives CASSPGPPGTVNTGELFF.

V is TRBV15 and J is TRBJ1-6; 8 bases fit TRBD1. Trimming cost V 0 bases and J 10 bases; bases outside gene matches: 2. From germline, CDR1 is LNHNV and CDR2 YYDKDF (reference sequence). The CDR3 is made up of 14 amino acids. The CDR3 coding sequence is TGTGCCACCAGCAGAGACAGGGGGCGATCACCCCTCCACTTT. Amino acids: CATSRDRGRSPLHF.

The rearrangement links TRBV19 to TRBJ1-1, with a weak D call TRBD1 (5 bases). Trimming took 3 bases from V and 1 from J, leaving 12 bases between them. The length of the CDR3 is 15 residues. The germline CDR1 and CDR2 sequences are LNHDA and SQIVND (reference sequence). CDR3 nucleotides: TGTGCCAGTAGTATTAAGGGGAAACCGAACACTGAAGCTTTCTTT. Amino acids: CASSIKGKPNTEAFF.

The V gene is TRBV4-1, the J gene TRBJ1-5; D remains unclear. The CDR3 is 17 amino acids. Germline V gene sequence: CDR1 MGHRA, CDR2 YSYEKL. V was cut by 0 bases and J by 0 bases, with 12 bases left in between. Here the CDR3 reads CASSQDPFRNSNQPQHF. In DNA form, the CDR3 reads TGCGCCAGCAGCCAAGATCCATTCAGGAATAGCAATCAGCCCCAGCATTTT.

This chain joins TRBV10-2 and TRBJ2-1, with 8 bases aligning to TRBD2. The ends lost 9 bases at V and 4 bases at J; junction bases unmatched: 20. The germline V gene encodes CDR1 WSHSY and CDR2 SAAADI. This CDR3 is 18 amino acids long. CDR3 coding DNA: TGCGCCAGTCCGTACCCCGAAATGGGGGGACTAGTTTACAATGAGCAGTTCTTC. This sequence encodes CASPYPEMGGLVYNEQFF.

This clone was counted once. The chain joins TRBV6-6 to TRBJ1-4; no reliable D call. There are 13 residues in the CDR3. Trimming stripped 5 bases from V and 7 bases from J, with 11 bases between. The germline gives CDR1 MNHNY, CDR2 SVGAGI (reference sequence). In DNA form, the CDR3 reads TGTGCCAGCAGTCTAGATTGGGTTGAAAAACTGTTTTTT. Protein product: CASSLDWVEKLFF.

The chain is built from TRBV5-4 and TRBJ2-3, with D maybe TRBD1 (6 bases). Deletions cut 3 bases from V and 3 bases from J, with 23 bases between. CDR1 is SGHNT and CDR2 is YYREEE in the germline V gene (reference sequence). The CDR3 consists of 18 residues. In DNA, the CDR3 is TGTGCCAGCAGCTCCACCAGCGGTATGCAGGGGCGTACAGATACGCAGTATTTT. It yields the protein CASSSTSGMQGRTDTQYF.

The genes are TRBV2 and TRBJ2-5, with D hard to call. V gave up 7 bases and J gave up 7 bases, with 16 bases separating them. The CDR3 covers 13 residues. Germline assignment: CDR1 SNHLY and CDR2 FYNNEI. This CDR3 reads CASKTLSARTQYF. The CDR3 nucleotides are TGTGCCAGCAAGACCTTATCGGCTCGGACCCAGTACTTC.

The chain has TRBV6-2 or TRBV6-3 and TRBJ2-3; weak D call: TRBD2 (7 bases). Germline V gene sequence: CDR1 MNHEY, CDR2 SVGEGT. This CDR3 spans 17 amino acids. V was clipped by 0 bases and J by 7 bases, with 20 bases between them. DNA of the CDR3: TGTGCCAGCAGTTACTCGCTCTCGGGGGGCCCATTATATACGCAGTATTTT. Translating it yields CASSYSLSGGPLYTQYF.

This chain connects TRBV20-1 to TRBJ1-4; D gene uncertain. The germline V gene encodes CDR1 DFQATT and CDR2 SNEGSKA (reference sequence). This CDR3 contains 11 residues. V was cut by 3 bases and J by 7 bases, with 6 bases left in between. The CDR3 region is CSASVSEKLFF. The CDR3 coding sequence is TGCAGTGCTAGTGTGAGTGAAAAACTGTTTTTT.

The genes are TRBV7-2 and TRBJ1-5, with D possibly matching TRBD1 (6 bases). CDR1 and CDR2 from the germline V gene are SGHTA and FQGNSA. The CDR3 is made up of 15 amino acids. V was cut by 0 bases and J by 3 bases, with 9 bases left in between. This chain's CDR3 is CASSLAAGANQPQHF. CDR3 nucleotides: TGTGCCAGCAGCTTAGCCGCAGGGGCCAATCAGCCCCAGCATTTT.

Only one count was recorded for this clone. The chain recombines TRBV23-1 with TRBJ2-2; D unresolved. TRBV23-1 counts as an open reading frame of uncertain function. The CDR3 spans 16 residues. Trimming took 7 bases from V and 2 from J, leaving 17 bases between them. The CDR3 protein is CASNPPPNRNTGELFF. The CDR3 DNA reads as TGCGCCAGCAACCCTCCGCCGAACAGAAACACCGGGGAGCTGTTTTTT.

V gene TRBV7-2 combines with J gene TRBJ1-2; a weak D match, TRBD1 (6 bases). Germline V gene lookup returns CDR1 SGHTA and CDR2 FQGNSA. This CDR3 is 14 amino acids long. Trimming pared 2 bases from V and 8 bases from J, leaving 15 bases between. The CDR3 region is CASSLNRAGIGYTF. For the CDR3, the DNA is TGTGCCAGCAGCTTAAACAGGGCGGGGATCGGCTACACCTTC.

The chain employs TRBV7-8 and TRBJ1-2, with 8 bases lining up with TRBD1. The CDR3 runs to 15 residues. V lost 1 base to trimming and J lost 2 bases; unmatched junction nucleotides: 3. Germline assignment: CDR1 SGHVS and CDR2 FQNEAQ. The CDR3: CASSLDQGANYGYTF. CDR3 nucleotides: TGTGCCAGCAGCTTAGATCAGGGGGCGAACTATGGCTACACCTTC.

This clone was recorded once. The chain is built from TRBV14 and TRBJ2-4; D is possibly TRBD2 (5 bases). CDR3 length: 18 residues. Trimming removed 4 bases at V and 1 base at J, with 20 bases between. Germline V gene lookup returns CDR1 SGHDN and CDR2 FVKESK. Written as DNA, the CDR3 is TGTGCCAGCAGCCCCATATCCATCCCGGGGATGGCCAAAAACATTCAGTACTTC. This encodes CASSPISIPGMAKNIQYF. Full variable domain (rest looked up from reference TRBV14 and TRBJ2-4): EAGVTQFPSHSVIEKGQTVTLRCDPISGHDNLYWYRRVMGKEIKFLLHFVKESKQDESGMPNNRFLAERTGGTYSTLKVQPAELEDSGVYFCASSPISIPGMAKNIQYFGAGTRLSVL.

This chain links TRBV7-8 with TRBJ2-2; weak D call: TRBD2 (5 bases). Germline V gives CDR1 SGHVS, CDR2 FQNEAQ. This CDR3 is 15 amino acids long. Trimming shortened V by 1 base and J by 4 bases, and 10 bases separated the two germline ends. The CDR3, as DNA: TGTGCCAGCAGCTTAGGTTCGGGGATCACCGGGGAGCTGTTTTTT. Protein: CASSLGSGITGELFF.

This clone occurred once. The genes are TRBV9 and TRBJ2-1, with D possibly being TRBD1 (5 bases). Trimming took off 6 bases at V and 0 bases at J, with 13 bases between the two ends. This CDR3 region has 15 residues. Germline CDR1 reads SGDLS; CDR2 reads YYNGEE. CDR3 residues: CASNVGAGSYNEQFF. CDR3 DNA: TGTGCCAGCAACGTTGGGGCAGGCTCCTACAATGAGCAGTTCTTC.

Only one count was recorded for this clone. The chain has TRBV4-1 and TRBJ1-2; 7 bases are shared with TRBD1. This CDR3 is 17 amino acids long. The trim removed 1 base at V and 0 bases at J, leaving 8 bases unmatched. Germline V gene lookup returns CDR1 MGHRA and CDR2 YSYEKL. The CDR3 DNA reads as TGCGCCAGCAGCCAAGCCGAGAGGCAGGGGGCTAACTATGGCTACACCTTC. Translation: CASSQAERQGANYGYTF.

The chain is built from TRBV30 and TRBJ2-5; D unresolved. From germline, CDR1 is GTSNPN and CDR2 SVGIG (reference sequence). Trimming cost V 0 bases and J 3 bases, with 20 bases left between them. This CDR3 region has 17 residues. The CDR3 reads CAWSVRGGKGVEETQYF. DNA for the CDR3: TGTGCCTGGAGTGTACGTGGTGGGAAGGGCGTCGAAGAGACCCAGTACTTC.

CDR3 DNA sequence: TGCGCCAGCAGCTTGGCCGTCGGGGGGGCAGATACGCAGTATTTT. Translating gives CASSLAVGGADTQYF. The V gene is TRBV5-1, the J gene TRBJ2-3, with TRBD2 matching over 8 bases. The CDR3 totals 15 residues. The trim removed 0 bases at V and 4 bases at J, leaving 4 bases unmatched. The V gene's germline CDR1 is SGHRS and CDR2 YFSETQ.

The rearrangement links TRBV2 to TRBJ2-5, with D possibly being TRBD2 (7 bases). In germline, CDR1 is SNHLY, CDR2 FYNNEI. The CDR3 consists of 12 residues. V lost 6 bases, J lost 5 bases, and 10 bases lay in between. The CDR3 sequence: CASRGGGETQYF. The CDR3 DNA reads as TGTGCCAGCAGAGGGGGGGGCGAGACCCAGTACTTC.

This rearrangement joins TRBV6-5 to TRBJ1-1; the D is unclear. The germline V gene has CDR1 MNHEY and CDR2 SVGAGI. Between the trimmed V and J ends, which lost 2 bases and 1 base, there was a span of 8 bases. The CDR3 runs 14 residues. The CDR3 nucleotides read TGTGCCAGCAGTTACACTTATAGGAACACTGAAGCTTTCTTT. As protein: CASSYTYRNTEAFF.